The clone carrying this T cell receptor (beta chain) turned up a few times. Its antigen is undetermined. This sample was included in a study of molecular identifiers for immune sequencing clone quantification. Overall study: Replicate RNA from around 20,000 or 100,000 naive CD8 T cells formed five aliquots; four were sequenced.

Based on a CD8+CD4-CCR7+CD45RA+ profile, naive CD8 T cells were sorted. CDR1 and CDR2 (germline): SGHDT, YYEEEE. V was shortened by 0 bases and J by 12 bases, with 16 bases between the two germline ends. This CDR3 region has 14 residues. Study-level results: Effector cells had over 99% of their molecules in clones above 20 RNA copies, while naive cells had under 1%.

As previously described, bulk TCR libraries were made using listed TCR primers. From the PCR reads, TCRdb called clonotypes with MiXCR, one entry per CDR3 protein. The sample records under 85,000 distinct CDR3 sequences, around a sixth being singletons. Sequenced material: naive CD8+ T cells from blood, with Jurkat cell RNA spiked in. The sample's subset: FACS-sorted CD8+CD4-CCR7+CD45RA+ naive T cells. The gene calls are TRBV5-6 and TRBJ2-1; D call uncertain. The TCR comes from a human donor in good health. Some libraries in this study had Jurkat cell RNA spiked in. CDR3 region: CASSLDLHASVQFF. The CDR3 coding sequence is TGTGCCAGCAGCTTGGACTTACATGCGAGTGTGCAGTTCTTC.